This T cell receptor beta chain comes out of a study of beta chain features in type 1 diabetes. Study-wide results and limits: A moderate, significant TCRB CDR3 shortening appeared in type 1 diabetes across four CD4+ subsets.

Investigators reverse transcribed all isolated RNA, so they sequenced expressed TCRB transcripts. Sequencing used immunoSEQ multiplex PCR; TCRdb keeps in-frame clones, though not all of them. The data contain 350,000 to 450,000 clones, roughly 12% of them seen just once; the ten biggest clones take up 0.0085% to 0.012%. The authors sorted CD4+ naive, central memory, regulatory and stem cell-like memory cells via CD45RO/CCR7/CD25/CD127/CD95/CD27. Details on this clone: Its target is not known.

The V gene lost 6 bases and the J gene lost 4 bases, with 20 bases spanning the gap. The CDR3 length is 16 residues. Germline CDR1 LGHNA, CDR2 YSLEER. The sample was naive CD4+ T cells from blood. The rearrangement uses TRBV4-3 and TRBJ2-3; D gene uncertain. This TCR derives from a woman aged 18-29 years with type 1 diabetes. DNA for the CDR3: TGCGCCAGCAGTCCAGACACACCCCGCCCCTCAGATACGCAGTATTTT. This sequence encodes CASSPDTPRPSDTQYF.